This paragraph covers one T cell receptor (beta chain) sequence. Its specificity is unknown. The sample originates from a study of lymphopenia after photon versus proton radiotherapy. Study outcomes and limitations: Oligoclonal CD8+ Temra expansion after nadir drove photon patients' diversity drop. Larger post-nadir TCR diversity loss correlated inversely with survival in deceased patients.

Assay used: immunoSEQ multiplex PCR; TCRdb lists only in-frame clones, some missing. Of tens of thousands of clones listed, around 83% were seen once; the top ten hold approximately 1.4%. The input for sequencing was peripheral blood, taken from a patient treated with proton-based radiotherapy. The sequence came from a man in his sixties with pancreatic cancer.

CDR3 protein: CASSQGAGSNQPQHF. The CDR3 DNA follows: TGTGCCAGCAGCCAAGGGGCTGGTAGCAATCAGCCCCAGCATTTT. The V call is TRBV4-2, the J call TRBJ1-5; D remains ambiguous. The CDR3 has 15 amino acids. The germline V gene has CDR1 LGHNA and CDR2 YNFKEQ. V lost 1 base to trimming and J lost 0 bases, with 7 bases between them.